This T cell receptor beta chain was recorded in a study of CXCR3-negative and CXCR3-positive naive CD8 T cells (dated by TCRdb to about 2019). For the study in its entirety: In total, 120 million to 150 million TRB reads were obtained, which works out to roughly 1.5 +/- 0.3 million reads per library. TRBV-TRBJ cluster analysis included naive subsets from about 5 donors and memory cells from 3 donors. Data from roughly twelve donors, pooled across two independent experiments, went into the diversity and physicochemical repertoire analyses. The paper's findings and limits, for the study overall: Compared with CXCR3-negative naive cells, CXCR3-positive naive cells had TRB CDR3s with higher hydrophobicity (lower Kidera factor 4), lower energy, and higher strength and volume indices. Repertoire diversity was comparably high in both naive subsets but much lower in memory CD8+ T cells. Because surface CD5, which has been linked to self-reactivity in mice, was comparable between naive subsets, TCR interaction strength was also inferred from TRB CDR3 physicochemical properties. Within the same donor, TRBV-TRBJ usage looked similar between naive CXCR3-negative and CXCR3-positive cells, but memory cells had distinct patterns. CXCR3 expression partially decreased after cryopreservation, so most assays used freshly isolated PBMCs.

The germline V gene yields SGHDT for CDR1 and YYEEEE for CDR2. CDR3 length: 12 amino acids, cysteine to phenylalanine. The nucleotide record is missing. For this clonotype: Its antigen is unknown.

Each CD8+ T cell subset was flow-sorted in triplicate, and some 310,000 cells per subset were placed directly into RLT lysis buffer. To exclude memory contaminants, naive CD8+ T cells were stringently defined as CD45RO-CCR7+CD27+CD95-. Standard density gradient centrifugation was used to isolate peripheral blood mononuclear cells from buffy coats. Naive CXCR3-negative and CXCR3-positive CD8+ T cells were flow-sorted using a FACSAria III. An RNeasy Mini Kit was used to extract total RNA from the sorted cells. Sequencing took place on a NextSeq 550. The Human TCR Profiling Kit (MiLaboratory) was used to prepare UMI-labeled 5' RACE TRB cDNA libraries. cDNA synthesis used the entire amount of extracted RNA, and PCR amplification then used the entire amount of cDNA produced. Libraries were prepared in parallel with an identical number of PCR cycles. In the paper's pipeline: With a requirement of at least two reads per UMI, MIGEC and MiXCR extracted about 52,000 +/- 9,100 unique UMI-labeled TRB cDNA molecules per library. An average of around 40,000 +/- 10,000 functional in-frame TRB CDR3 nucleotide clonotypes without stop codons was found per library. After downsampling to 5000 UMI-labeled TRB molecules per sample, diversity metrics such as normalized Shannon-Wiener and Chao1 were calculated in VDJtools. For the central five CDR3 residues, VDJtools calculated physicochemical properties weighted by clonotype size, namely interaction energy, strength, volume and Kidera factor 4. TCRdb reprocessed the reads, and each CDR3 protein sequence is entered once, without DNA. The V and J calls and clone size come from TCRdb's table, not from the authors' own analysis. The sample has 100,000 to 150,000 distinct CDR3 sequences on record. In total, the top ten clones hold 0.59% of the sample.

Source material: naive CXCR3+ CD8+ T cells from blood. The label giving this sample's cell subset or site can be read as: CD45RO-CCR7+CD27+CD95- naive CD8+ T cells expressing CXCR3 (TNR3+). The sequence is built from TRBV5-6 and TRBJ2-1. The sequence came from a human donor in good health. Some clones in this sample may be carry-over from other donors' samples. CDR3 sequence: CASSKDYNEQFF.